This passage covers 7 T cell receptor beta chains from one sample sequenced in a study of T cells in women clearing cervical HPV infection. TCRdb's table, derived via immunoSEQ multiplex PCR, lists solely in-frame clones and lacks some. This sample's table has more than 30,000 clones. Input material: blood buffy coat. The receptors derive from a woman between 18 and 75 years old with a cervical HPV16 infection that either progressed to CIN3+ or cleared (not recorded which).

Note on this clone: The read ends 3 residues shy of where the CDR3 ends; the end is completed using the germline J gene. The chain uses TRBV6-1 and TRBJ2-3, with 8 nucleotides matching TRBD2. Trimming cost V 2 bases and J 1 base; bases outside gene matches: 11. The CDR3 length is 18 residues. CDR1 MNHNS and CDR2 SASEGT come from the germline V gene. CDR3 protein: CASSETPRLSGGTDTQYF. The sequenced CDR3 bases are TGTGCCAGCAGTGAAACCCCCCGGCTTAGCGGGGGCACAGATACG.

On this clone itself: The read gets to within 3 residues of the CDR3 end, and the germline J gene fills in the rest. The chain has TRBV7-2 and TRBJ2-3, with TRBD2 as a possible D gene (5 bases). With 2 bases removed from V and 3 bases from J, the gap between germline ends came to 12 bases. The CDR3 length is 15 residues. CDR1 is SGHTA and CDR2 is FQGNSA in the germline V gene. The covered CDR3 bases are TGTGCCAGCAGCTTACAGCGGTCCCGGACAGATACG. Translated: CASSLQRSRTDT. The full CDR3 sequence reads CASSLQRSRTDTQYF.

Notes on this clone: The read ends 3 residues before the CDR3 terminus; that terminus is restored from the germline J gene. The V gene is TRBV20-1, the J gene TRBJ1-6; D is unresolved. This CDR3 has 12 residues. Trimming stripped 2 bases from V and 7 bases from J, with 6 bases between. Germline V lookup: CDR1 DFQATT, CDR2 SNEGSKA (reference sequence). The sequenced CDR3 bases are TGCAGTGCTAGAACATCAAATTCACCC. Its translation is CSARTSNSP. The complete CDR3 sequence is CSARTSNSPLHF.

On this clone: The CDR3 end falls 3 residues outside the read, so it is completed with the germline J gene. The chain uses TRBV13 and TRBJ2-1, with TRBD1 identical over 10 bases. Germline V gene lookup returns CDR1 PRHDT and CDR2 FYEKMQ (reference sequence). V was clipped by 4 bases and J by 4 bases; unmatched bases: 7. CDR3 length: 16 residues. CDR3 DNA (partial): TGTGCCAGCAGCTCCCTCCGGGACAGGGGTTACAATGAG. Protein product: CASSSLRDRGYNE. The CDR3 as a whole reads CASSSLRDRGYNEQFF.

Points on this clone: The read is 3 residues too short to cover the CDR3 end, so that end is filled in from the germline J gene. The gene calls are TRBV20-1 and TRBJ2-5; 10 positions match TRBD2. Germline loops: CDR1 DFQATT, CDR2 SNEGSKA (reference sequence). The CDR3 runs 13 residues. V lost 2 bases and J lost 3; bases outside the gene matches: 0. The CDR3 DNA, read in part, is TGCAGTGCTAGACTAGCGGGAGAAGAGACC. The encoded protein is CSARLAGEET. The entire CDR3 protein is CSARLAGEETQYF.

Regarding this clone: Read data end 3 residues before the CDR3 end; the end is taken from the germline J gene. This chain links TRBV7-8 with TRBJ1-6, with TRBD1 as a possible D gene (6 bases). Germline CDR1 reads SGHVS; CDR2 reads FQNEAQ. Trimming removed 4 bases at V and 6 bases at J, with 13 bases between. CDR3 length: 15 amino acids. CDR3 sequence reads: CASSSRGGRNSPLHF. CDR3 bases read: TGTGCCAGCAGCTCGAGAGGGGGTCGTAATTCACCC.

As for this clone: Read coverage stops 3 residues before the CDR3 terminus; the germline J gene supplies the remainder. This chain connects TRBV6-1 to TRBJ1-1; TRBD1 matches at 8 bases. The germline V gene has CDR1 MNHNS and CDR2 SASEGT. CDR3 size: 16 residues. V gave up 3 bases and J gave up 7 bases; unmatched junction bases: 13. The covered CDR3 bases are TGTGCCAGCAGTGAGTTCGGTCAGGGGGCGCTCTTTGAA. Protein sequence: CASSEFGQGALFE. The full CDR3 is CASSEFGQGALFEAFF.